This T cell receptor (beta chain) was documented in a study of T cell responses to AZD1222 COVID-19 vaccine. V lost 5 bases and J lost 2, with 14 bases in between. Germline CDR1 and CDR2: SGHRS and YFSETQ. The CDR3 runs 15 residues. Study-wide results and limits: Reportedly, nearly half of unique spike TCRs recognized epitopes outside B.1.351/B.1.1.7 mutations. There were mostly white British donors and more females than males, and clonal diversity was possibly underestimated.

Here immunoSEQ multiplex PCR was the method, and the copy in TCRdb shows in-frame clones only, minus some. The sample has approximately 150,000 clones; about 90% are singletons. As to this clone: What it recognizes is unknown.

This sequence was found in an adult who received the AZD1222 COVID-19 vaccine. The sample was peripheral blood, taken 28 days after the second AZD1222 dose. The chain joins TRBV5-1 to TRBJ1-3, with unresolved D. CDR3 nucleotide sequence: TGCGCCAGCAGGCTCACTGAAGTTACTGGAAACACCATATATTTT. It yields the protein CASRLTEVTGNTIYF.